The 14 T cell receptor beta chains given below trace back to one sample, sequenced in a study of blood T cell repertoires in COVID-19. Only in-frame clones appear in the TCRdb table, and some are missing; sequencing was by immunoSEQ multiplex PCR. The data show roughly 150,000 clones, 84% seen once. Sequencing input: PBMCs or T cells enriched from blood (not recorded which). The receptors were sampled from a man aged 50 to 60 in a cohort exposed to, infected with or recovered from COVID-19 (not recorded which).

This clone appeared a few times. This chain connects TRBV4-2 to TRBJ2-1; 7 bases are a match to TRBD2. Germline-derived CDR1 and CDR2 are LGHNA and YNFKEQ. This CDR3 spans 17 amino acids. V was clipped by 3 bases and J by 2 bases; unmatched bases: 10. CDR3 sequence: CASSQEEGGGPYNEQFF. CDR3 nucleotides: TGTGCCAGCAGCCAGGAGGAAGGCGGGGGACCCTACAATGAGCAGTTCTTC.

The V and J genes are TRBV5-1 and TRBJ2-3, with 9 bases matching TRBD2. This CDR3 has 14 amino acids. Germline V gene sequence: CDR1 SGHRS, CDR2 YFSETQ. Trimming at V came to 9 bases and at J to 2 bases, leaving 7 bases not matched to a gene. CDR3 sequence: CATRLADYTDTQYF. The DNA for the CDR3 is TGCGCCACCCGACTAGCGGACTACACAGATACGCAGTATTTT.

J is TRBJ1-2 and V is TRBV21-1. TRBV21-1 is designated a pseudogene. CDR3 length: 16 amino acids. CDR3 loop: CASTKAPGYSGYGYTF. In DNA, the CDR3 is TGTGCCAGCACCAAAGCCCCCGGCTACTCGGGCTATGGCTACACCTTC.

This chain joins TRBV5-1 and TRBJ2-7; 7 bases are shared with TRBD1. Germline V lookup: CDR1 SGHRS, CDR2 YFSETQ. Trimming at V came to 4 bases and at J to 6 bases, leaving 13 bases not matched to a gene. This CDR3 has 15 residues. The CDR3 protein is CASSPTGQLLPEQYF. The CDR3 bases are TGCGCCAGCAGCCCCACGGGACAGCTACTCCCCGAGCAGTACTTC. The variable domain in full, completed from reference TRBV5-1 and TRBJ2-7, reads KAGVTQTPRYLIKTRGQQVTLSCSPISGHRSVSWYQQTPGQGLQFLFEYFSETQRNKGNFPGRFSGRQFSNSRSEMNVSTLELGDSALYLCASSPTGQLLPEQYFGPGTRLTVT.

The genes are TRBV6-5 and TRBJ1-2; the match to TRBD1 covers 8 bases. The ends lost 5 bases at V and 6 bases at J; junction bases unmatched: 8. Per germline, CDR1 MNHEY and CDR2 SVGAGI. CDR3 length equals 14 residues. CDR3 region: CASSLRQGKDGYTF. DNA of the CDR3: TGTGCCAGCAGTCTTAGACAGGGGAAGGATGGCTACACCTTC.

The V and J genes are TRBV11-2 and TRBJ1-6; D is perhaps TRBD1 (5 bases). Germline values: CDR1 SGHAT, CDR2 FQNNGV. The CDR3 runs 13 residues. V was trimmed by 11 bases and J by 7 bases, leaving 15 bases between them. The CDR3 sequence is CAGGTAENSPLHF. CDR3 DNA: TGTGCCGGAGGGACCGCCGAAAATTCACCCCTCCACTTT.

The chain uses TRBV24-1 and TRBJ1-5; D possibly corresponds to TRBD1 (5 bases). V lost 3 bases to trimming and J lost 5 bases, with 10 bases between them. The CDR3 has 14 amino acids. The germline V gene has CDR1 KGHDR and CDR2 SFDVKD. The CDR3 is CATSDGEGHQPQHF. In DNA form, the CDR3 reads TGTGCCACCAGTGATGGGGAGGGGCATCAGCCCCAGCATTTT.

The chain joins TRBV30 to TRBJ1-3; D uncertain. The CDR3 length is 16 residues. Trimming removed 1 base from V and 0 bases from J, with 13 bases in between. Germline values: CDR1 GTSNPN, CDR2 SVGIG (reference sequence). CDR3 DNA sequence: TGTGCCTGGAGTGAAGGAGACCGCCGCTCTGGAAACACCATATATTTT. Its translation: CAWSEGDRRSGNTIYF.

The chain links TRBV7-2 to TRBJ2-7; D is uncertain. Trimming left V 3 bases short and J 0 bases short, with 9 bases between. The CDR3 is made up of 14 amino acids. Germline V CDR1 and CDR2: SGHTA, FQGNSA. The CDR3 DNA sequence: TGTGCCAGCAGCTTGACTCAGAGCTCCTACGAGCAGTACTTC. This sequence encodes CASSLTQSSYEQYF.

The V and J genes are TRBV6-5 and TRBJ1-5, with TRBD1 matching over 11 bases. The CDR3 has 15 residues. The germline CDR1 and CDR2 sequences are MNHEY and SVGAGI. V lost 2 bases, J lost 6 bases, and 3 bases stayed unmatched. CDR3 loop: CASSYDGQGAQPQHF. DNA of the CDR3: TGTGCCAGCAGTTACGACGGACAGGGGGCTCAGCCCCAGCATTTT.

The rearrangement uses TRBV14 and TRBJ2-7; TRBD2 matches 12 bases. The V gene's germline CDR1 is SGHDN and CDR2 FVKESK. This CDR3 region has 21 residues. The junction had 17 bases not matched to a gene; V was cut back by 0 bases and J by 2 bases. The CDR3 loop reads CASSQEDQLAGGPRNPYEQYF. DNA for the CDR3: TGTGCCAGCAGCCAAGAAGATCAGCTAGCGGGAGGGCCTAGAAACCCCTACGAGCAGTACTTC.

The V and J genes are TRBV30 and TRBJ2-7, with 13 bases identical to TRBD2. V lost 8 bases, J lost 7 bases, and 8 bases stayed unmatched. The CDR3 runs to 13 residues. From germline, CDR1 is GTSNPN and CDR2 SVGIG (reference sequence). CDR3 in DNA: TGTGCCGGGACTAGCGGGACGTCGGGGGAGCAGTACTTC. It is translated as CAGTSGTSGEQYF.

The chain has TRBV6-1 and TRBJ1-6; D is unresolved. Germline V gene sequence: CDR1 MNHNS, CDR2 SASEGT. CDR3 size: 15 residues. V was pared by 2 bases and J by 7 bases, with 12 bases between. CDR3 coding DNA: TGTGCCAGCAGTGAATCACGGGTGCTAAATTCACCCCTCCACTTT. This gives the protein CASSESRVLNSPLHF.

The CDR3 DNA follows: TGTGCCAGCAGCCCCCTTGGACAGGCCTACACCTTC. Translating it yields CASSPLGQAYTF. The V gene is TRBV7-2, the J gene TRBJ1-2, with TRBD1 matching 7 bases. Germline values: CDR1 SGHTA, CDR2 FQGNSA. CDR3 length equals 12 residues. V gave up 5 bases and J gave up 10 bases; unmatched junction bases: 7.